The 19 T cell receptor beta chains below were found in one sample sequenced in a study of glioma-infiltrating T cells. Using RNA template, CDR3s of TCR alpha and beta were amplified with iRepertoire arm-PCR. TCRdb called the multiplex PCR reads again in MiXCR, with one record for every CDR3 protein. The data contain 300,000 to 450,000 distinct CDR3 sequences, 35% to 45% of them singletons. The sequenced sample was glioma tissue, nonneoplastic brain tissue, or PBMCs (not recorded which). These receptor sequences come from a human donor with low-grade glioma or glioblastoma, undergoing nonglioma brain surgery, or in good health (not recorded which).

The V gene is TRBV20-1, the J gene TRBJ1-2; no clear D gene. The CDR3 totals 14 residues. V was pared by 3 bases and J by 5 bases, with 16 bases between. From germline, CDR1 is DFQATT and CDR2 SNEGSKA (reference sequence). CDR3: CSASAGLRGYGYTF. For the CDR3, the DNA is TGCAGTGCTAGCGCAGGTCTTCGGGGTTATGGCTACACCTTC.

This clonotype came up many times. This chain uses TRBV27 with TRBJ2-7, with a weak D call TRBD1 (5 bases). Trimming removed 0 bases from V and 0 bases from J, with 6 bases in between. The CDR3 is 14 residues long. Germline V gene data show CDR1 as MNHEY and CDR2 as SMNVEV (reference sequence). In DNA form, the CDR3 reads TGTGCCAGCAGTTTATCCAGGGACTCCTACGAGCAGTACTTC. Encoded protein: CASSLSRDSYEQYF.

This clonotype was detected many times. The V gene is TRBV6-2 or TRBV6-3, the J gene TRBJ2-7; D might be TRBD1 (5 bases). V lost 4 bases and J 3 bases, leaving 7 bases between the germline ends. Germline CDR1 reads MNHEY; CDR2 reads SVGEGT. This CDR3 has 12 residues. CDR3 DNA: TGTGCCAGCAGTTGGACACGCTACGAGCAGTACTTC. It codes for CASSWTRYEQYF.

The gene calls are TRBV7-2 and TRBJ1-2; D uncertain. Per the germline V gene, CDR1 is SGHTA and CDR2 is FQGNSA. The V end was cut by 4 bases, the J end by 5 bases, with 8 bases between. The CDR3 contains 12 residues. The CDR3 sequence is CASSSPLYGYTF. In nucleotides, the CDR3 is TGTGCCAGCAGCTCGCCTCTATATGGCTACACCTTC. The full variable domain, rest sourced from reference TRBV7-2 and TRBJ1-2, is GAGVSQSPSNKVTEKGKDVELRCDPISGHTALYWYRQSLGQGLEFLIYFQGNSAPDKSGLPSDRFSAERTGGSVSTLTIQRTQQEDSAVYLCASSSPLYGYTFGSGTRLTVV.

A word on this clonotype: The junction departs from germline at one end; a sequencing error may be responsible. The rearrangement uses TRBV10-3 and TRBJ2-7; D uncertain. The CDR3 has 12 residues. In germline, CDR1 is ENHRY, CDR2 SYGVKD. The CDR3 protein is CAISEWRHEQYF. As DNA, the CDR3 is TGTGCCATCAGCGAGTGGCGCCACGAGCAGTACTTC.

The V gene is TRBV5-1, the J gene TRBJ1-1; a possible D gene is TRBD1 (6 bases). This CDR3 spans 15 amino acids. Germline V gives CDR1 SGHRS, CDR2 YFSETQ. V lost 3 bases to trimming and J lost 1 base, with 13 bases between them. The DNA of the CDR3 is TGCGCCAGCAGCTGGGGGCGGGGTCGGAACACTGAAGCTTTCTTT. This codes for CASSWGRGRNTEAFF.

This clonotype was counted at least ten times. The rearrangement links TRBV28 to TRBJ2-7; 7 nucleotides line up with TRBD1. CDR1 and CDR2 (germline): MDHEN, SYDVKM. V lost 4 bases, J lost 2 bases, and 5 bases stayed unmatched. The CDR3 consists of 14 residues. CDR3 nucleotide sequence: TGTGCCAGCAGTTCCTCAGGGGGACCCTACGAGCAGTACTTC. Its translation is CASSSSGGPYEQYF.

This clonotype was recorded at least ten times. The chain uses TRBV15 and TRBJ2-1; the match to TRBD2 covers 15 bases. The CDR3 has 17 residues. Germline V gives CDR1 LNHNV, CDR2 YYDKDF (reference sequence). The ends lost 3 bases at V and 6 bases at J; junction bases unmatched: 6. The CDR3 loop reads CATSSGLAGGVGNEQFF. DNA for the CDR3: TGTGCCACCAGCAGCGGACTAGCGGGAGGGGTGGGCAATGAGCAGTTCTTC. Together with reference TRBV15 and TRBJ2-1, the CDR3 gives the full variable domain: DAMVIQNPRYQVTQFGKPVTLSCSQTLNHNVMYWYQQKSSQAPKLLFHYYDKDFNNEADTPDNFQSRRPNTSFCFLDIRSPGLGDTAMYLCATSSGLAGGVGNEQFFGPGTRLTVL.

The chain has TRBV2 and TRBJ1-2; TRBD1 might be the D (5 bases). The V end was cut by 4 bases, the J end by 3 bases, with 9 bases between. Germline lookup yields CDR1 SNHLY and CDR2 FYNNEI. This CDR3 is built from 13 residues. CDR3 protein: CASSVQVDYGYTF. The CDR3 DNA is TGTGCCAGCAGTGTACAGGTCGACTATGGCTACACCTTC.

There are many counts of this clonotype. This CDR3 is CASRGAHGANVLTF. The CDR3 coding sequence is TGTGCCAGCAGAGGAGCCCACGGGGCCAACGTCCTGACTTTC. The chain has TRBV27 and TRBJ2-6; D uncertain. The CDR3 length is 14 residues. Germline V lookup: CDR1 MNHEY, CDR2 SMNVEV (reference sequence). V lost 6 bases and J lost 4, with 10 bases in between.

The chain joins TRBV28 to TRBJ2-7; D might be TRBD2 (7 bases). The germline V gene has CDR1 MDHEN and CDR2 SYDVKM. V lost 4 bases and J lost 6, with 37 bases in between. The CDR3 extends over 21 amino acids. DNA of the CDR3: TGTGCCAGCAGTTCCTCCAATCCCGGGCCCAGGGGTTGGGCGGGAGCGGCCGAGCAGTACTTC. Its protein is CASSSSNPGPRGWAGAAEQYF.

The V gene is TRBV2, the J gene TRBJ1-2; 11 bases line up with TRBD1. Germline CDR1 reads SNHLY; CDR2 reads FYNNEI. V dropped 6 bases and J dropped 8; count of bases not matched to a gene: 5. This CDR3 is 13 amino acids long. CDR3 in amino acids: CASSLDRGQGYTF. The CDR3 DNA reads as TGTGCCAGCAGCCTGGACAGGGGGCAAGGCTACACCTTC. Combining the CDR3 with reference TRBV2 and TRBJ1-2 gives the whole variable domain EPEVTQTPSHQVTQMGQEVILRCVPISNHLYFYWYRQILGQKVEFLVSFYNNEISEKSEIFDDQFSVERPDGSNFTLKIRSTKLEDSAMYFCASSLDRGQGYTFGSGTRLTVV.

The sample holds a few counts of this clonotype. The V and J genes are TRBV5-4 and TRBJ1-3; D ambiguous. CDR3 length equals 13 residues. Trimming took off 6 bases at V and 3 bases at J, with 10 bases between the two ends. CDR1 and CDR2 from the germline V gene are SGHNT and YYREEE (reference sequence). The CDR3 DNA reads as TGTGCCAGCACCAACAAGGATGGAAACACCATATATTTT. This sequence encodes CASTNKDGNTIYF.

The gene calls are TRBV20-1 and TRBJ1-1; D not certain. Trimming stripped 0 bases from V and 5 bases from J, with 22 bases between. CDR1 DFQATT and CDR2 SNEGSKA come from the germline V gene (reference sequence). The CDR3 sequence is 17 residues long. CDR3: CSARERGAPNWDTEAFF. DNA of the CDR3: TGCAGTGCTAGAGAGCGGGGAGCGCCAAATTGGGATACTGAAGCTTTCTTT.

CDR3 nucleotide sequence: TGTGCCAGCAGTCTTGCCGGGACAGGGGATATCGGGGAGCTGTTTTTT. Translated, it gives CASSLAGTGDIGELFF. The chain combines TRBV6-1 with TRBJ2-2; TRBD1 matches at 10 bases. The CDR3 spans 16 residues. Looked up from germline, CDR1 is MNHNS and CDR2 is SASEGT. The trim removed 5 bases at V and 7 bases at J, leaving 10 bases unmatched.

This clonotype was picked up a small number of times. The chain uses TRBV6-1 and TRBJ1-1; D is perhaps TRBD1 (6 bases). Germline CDR1 is MNHNS and CDR2 is SASEGT. This CDR3 has 13 residues. With 10 bases removed from V and 3 bases from J, the gap between germline ends came to 15 bases. CDR3 protein: CAIRLQGDTEAFF. The DNA of the CDR3 is TGTGCCATCCGTCTACAGGGTGACACTGAAGCTTTCTTT.

In this sample, this clonotype turned up many times. This chain uses TRBV6-1 with TRBJ2-7; tentative D call: TRBD2 (5 bases). This CDR3 is 19 amino acids long. Germline V lookup: CDR1 MNHNS, CDR2 SASEGT. Trimming left V 3 bases short and J 1 base short, with 25 bases between. CDR3 region: CASSEHPLRVLSQSYEQYF. The CDR3 DNA reads as TGTGCCAGCAGTGAGCACCCATTGCGGGTCCTATCTCAATCCTACGAGCAGTACTTC.

With regard to this clonotype: A much larger clone differs from this one at a single base, so this may be a read error. This chain connects TRBV27 to TRBJ1-1; no clear D gene. Trimming pared 5 bases from V and 3 bases from J, leaving 13 bases between. Per germline, CDR1 MNHEY and CDR2 SMNVEV (reference sequence). The CDR3 spans 14 residues. CDR3 bases: TGTGCCAGCAGTGTCGGGGTAGGGCACACTGAAGCTTTCTTT. Residues: CASSVGVGHTEAFF.

To note about this clonotype: Given a much more abundant clone one base away, this may be a read error. V usage is TRBV15 and J usage is TRBJ1-1; unclear D gene. Trimming shortened V by 0 bases and J by 9 bases, and 17 bases separated the two germline ends. The CDR3 contains 15 residues. CDR1 is LNHNV and CDR2 is YYDKDF in the germline V gene (reference sequence). The CDR3 sequence: CATSRDLVGWTKAFF. CDR3 DNA: TGTGCCACCAGCAGAGATTTGGTAGGGTGGACTAAAGCTTTCTTT. The whole variable domain, filled in from reference TRBV15 and TRBJ1-1, reads DAMVIQNPRYQVTQFGKPVTLSCSQTLNHNVMYWYQQKSSQAPKLLFHYYDKDFNNEADTPDNFQSRRPNTSFCFLDIRSPGLGDTAMYLCATSRDLVGWTKAFFGQGTRLTVV.